The 26 T cell receptor beta chains given below trace back to one sample, sequenced in a study of control samples from healthy donors and cancer patients. The repertoire was sequenced with immunoSEQ multiplex PCR; TCRdb's copy has only in-frame clones and lacks some. The data contain 120,000 or so clones, 87% of them singletons. Source material: blood. These receptors all stem from a man aged 40-50 years in good health.

The rearrangement uses TRBV19 and TRBJ2-7, with D perhaps given as TRBD1 or TRBD2 (5 bases each). CDR3 length: 14 amino acids. The V gene lost 2 bases and the J gene lost 3 bases, with 11 bases spanning the gap. Germline CDR1 reads LNHDA; CDR2 reads SQIVND (reference sequence). DNA of the CDR3: TGTGCCAGTAGTATAAGGGACGGCCTCTACGAGCAGTACTTC. It is translated as CASSIRDGLYEQYF.

V gene TRBV4-1 combines with J gene TRBJ2-7; 11 bases fit TRBD1. V was clipped by 3 bases and J by 4 bases; unmatched bases: 11. This CDR3 region has 17 residues. Germline V gives CDR1 MGHRA, CDR2 YSYEKL. CDR3 region: CASSQETGQGAQYEQYF. CDR3 DNA: TGCGCCAGCAGCCAGGAAACTGGACAGGGGGCACAATACGAGCAGTACTTC.

V is TRBV6-2 or TRBV6-3 and J is TRBJ2-4; no firm D call. CDR3 length: 15 residues. Germline values: CDR1 MNHEY, CDR2 SVGEGT. The V end lost 2 bases, the J end lost 1 base, and 9 bases lay between the germline ends. The CDR3 spells CASSYGPAAKNIQYF. CDR3 in DNA: TGTGCCAGCAGTTACGGGCCCGCCGCCAAAAACATTCAGTACTTC.

The V and J genes are TRBV7-2 and TRBJ2-7, with D possibly TRBD1 on 7 matching bases. The germline V gene encodes CDR1 SGHTA and CDR2 FQGNSA. Trimming shortened V by 3 bases and J by 1 base, and 13 bases separated the two germline ends. CDR3 length equals 15 residues. The CDR3 loop is CASSFSGGWSYEQYF. The CDR3 nucleotides are TGTGCCAGCAGCTTTTCAGGGGGGTGGTCCTACGAGCAGTACTTC. Looking up the rest from reference TRBV7-2 and TRBJ2-7 gives the full variable domain: GAGVSQSPSNKVTEKGKDVELRCDPISGHTALYWYRQSLGQGLEFLIYFQGNSAPDKSGLPSDRFSAERTGGSVSTLTIQRTQQEDSAVYLCASSFSGGWSYEQYFGPGTRLTVT.

The V gene is TRBV11-3, the J gene TRBJ1-1; TRBD1 matches at 7 bases. Germline V gene lookup returns CDR1 SGHNT and CDR2 YENEEA. The CDR3 loop spans 13 amino acids. Losses at the gene ends were 6 bases for V and 4 bases for J; bases not matched to a gene: 5. The CDR3 region has the DNA TGTGCCAGCAGTCAGGCAGGGGGCACTGAAGCTTTCTTT. The encoded protein is CASSQAGGTEAFF.

This clone was detected once. CDR3 sequence: CASSFAKDLQETQYF. The CDR3 DNA reads as TGTGCCAGCAGCTTCGCAAAGGACTTACAAGAGACCCAGTACTTC. This chain links TRBV5-4 with TRBJ2-5, with a possible D match to TRBD2 (5 bases). Trimming removed 2 bases at V and 2 bases at J, with 13 bases between. The CDR3 consists of 15 residues. CDR1 is SGHNT, CDR2 YYREEE, per germline (reference sequence).

The CDR3, as DNA: TGTGCCACCAGTGATTCCACGCGGGCCCTTTATGAAAAACTGTTTTTT. Its protein is CATSDSTRALYEKLFF. This sequence joins TRBV24-1 and TRBJ1-4; D is ambiguous. There are 16 residues in the CDR3. The germline gives CDR1 KGHDR, CDR2 SFDVKD. Trimming pared 2 bases from V and 6 bases from J, leaving 15 bases between.

This sequence joins TRBV5-4 and TRBJ2-3, with TRBD2 identical over 7 bases. Germline V gene sequence: CDR1 SGHNT, CDR2 YYREEE (reference sequence). Trimming cost V 10 bases and J 1 base; bases outside gene matches: 15. This CDR3 has 16 amino acids. The CDR3, as DNA: TGTGCCCCTGGGAGGGCAGGAAGTTTCCGCACAGATACGCAGTATTTT. Protein product: CAPGRAGSFRTDTQYF.

This clone has just one count. The V call is TRBV16, the J call TRBJ2-1; tentatively, D is TRBD1 or TRBD2 (5 bases each). V lost 0 bases to trimming and J lost 5 bases, with 8 bases between them. The CDR3 has 14 residues. Germline CDR1 is KGHSY and CDR2 is FQNENV. The DNA of the CDR3 is TGTGCCAGCAGCCAATCCGGGGCAAACAATGAGCAGTTCTTC. This gives the protein CASSQSGANNEQFF.

The chain carries TRBV11-3 and TRBJ2-5; 7 bases fit TRBD2. CDR3 length equals 15 residues. CDR1 SGHNT and CDR2 YENEEA come from the germline V gene. V gave up 1 base and J gave up 4 bases; unmatched junction bases: 6. The CDR3 loop reads CASSLGPRGTETQYF. Written as DNA, the CDR3 is TGTGCCAGCAGCTTAGGACCGCGGGGGACAGAGACCCAGTACTTC.

The chain carries TRBV24-1 and TRBJ2-3; the match to TRBD2 covers 10 bases. Germline V gene lookup returns CDR1 KGHDR and CDR2 SFDVKD. The CDR3 spans 18 residues. After removal of 4 bases from V and 1 base from J, the junction contained 10 bases not matched to a gene. In DNA form, the CDR3 reads TGTGCCACCAGTGACCCCACCGGACTAGCGGTAGGCACAGATACGCAGTATTTT. Translated, it gives CATSDPTGLAVGTDTQYF.

CDR3 bases: TGTGCCAGCAGCGCGGGCAGGGGGGTAACTAATGAAAAACTGTTTTTT. It yields the protein CASSAGRGVTNEKLFF. The chain is built from TRBV9 and TRBJ1-4; 7 positions match TRBD1. This CDR3 region has 16 residues. The germline CDR1 and CDR2 sequences are SGDLS and YYNGEE. J was trimmed by 1 base and V by 3 bases; bases with no gene match: 6.

The J gene is TRBJ2-1, the V gene TRBV12-3 or TRBV12-4; D remains ambiguous. The ends were cut back, 7 bases at V and 3 bases at J, with 10 bases in the middle. The CDR3 length is 13 residues. DNA for the CDR3: TGTGCCAGCACTCTTATGGTCTACAATGAGCAGTTCTTC. Translation: CASTLMVYNEQFF.

Only one count was recorded for this clone. Other DNA sequences from this sample encode an identical CDR3 as well. The chain is built from TRBV7-2 and TRBJ2-7; D is undetermined. This CDR3 is built from 12 residues. Trimming took off 2 bases at V and 4 bases at J, with 6 bases between the two ends. CDR1 and CDR2 from the germline V gene are SGHTA and FQGNSA. The DNA of the CDR3 is TGTGCCAGCAGCTTAAACGGTTACGAGCAGTACTTC. Translating gives CASSLNGYEQYF.

The rearrangement links TRBV6-2 or TRBV6-3 to TRBJ2-1, with TRBD2 identical over 8 bases. J lost 9 bases, V lost 3 bases, and 7 bases had no gene match. The CDR3 runs to 14 residues. Germline V gene data show CDR1 as MNHEY and CDR2 as SVGEGT. The CDR3 here is CASSYWLAGSEQFF. DNA of the CDR3: TGTGCCAGCAGTTATTGGTTAGCGGGGAGTGAGCAGTTCTTC.

The gene calls are TRBV4-3 and TRBJ1-4, with D unresolved. Germline lookup yields CDR1 LGHNA and CDR2 YSLEER. CDR3 length: 13 amino acids. The V and J ends lost 4 bases and 0 bases respectively, with 3 bases between them. The CDR3 reads CASSLATNEKLFF. For the CDR3, the DNA is TGCGCCAGCAGCCTTGCAACTAATGAAAAACTGTTTTTT.

This clone was seen once. This sequence joins TRBV6-1 and TRBJ1-1; no firm D call. Germline CDR1 is MNHNS and CDR2 is SASEGT. The CDR3 extends over 14 amino acids. Between the trimmed V and J ends, which lost 2 bases and 6 bases, there was a span of 13 bases. Here the CDR3 DNA reads TGTGCCAGCAGTGAACGTCCGGAGTCGCCTGAAGCTTTCTTT. This gives the protein CASSERPESPEAFF.

The chain recombines TRBV18 with TRBJ1-4, with unresolved D. This CDR3 has 14 residues. Germline CDR1 reads KGHSH; CDR2 reads LQKENI. The ends were cut back, 1 base at V and 8 bases at J, with 11 bases in the middle. The CDR3 here is CASSPRRQVEKLFF. CDR3 nucleotide sequence: TGTGCCAGCTCACCACGTAGGCAGGTCGAAAAACTGTTTTTT.

The chain uses TRBV4-3 and TRBJ2-7; unclear D gene. Germline loops: CDR1 LGHNA, CDR2 YSLEER. The CDR3 has 15 amino acids. V gave up 0 bases and J gave up 2 bases, with 11 bases separating them. DNA for the CDR3: TGCGCCAGCAGCCAAGAACCCCCCTACCCCTACGAGCAGTACTTC. Translation: CASSQEPPYPYEQYF.

The chain joins TRBV15 to TRBJ1-4, with TRBD1 matching 7 bases. The ends lost 2 bases at V and 8 bases at J; junction bases unmatched: 8. CDR1 and CDR2 (germline): LNHNV, YYDKDF (reference sequence). There are 15 residues in the CDR3. DNA for the CDR3: TGTGCCACCAGCAGATCCACGACAGGGAAGGAAAAACTGTTTTTT. This gives the protein CATSRSTTGKEKLFF. Filled out from reference TRBV15 and TRBJ1-4, the complete variable domain reads DAMVIQNPRYQVTQFGKPVTLSCSQTLNHNVMYWYQQKSSQAPKLLFHYYDKDFNNEADTPDNFQSRRPNTSFCFLDIRSPGLGDTAMYLCATSRSTTGKEKLFFGSGTQLSVL.

The chain employs TRBV5-4 and TRBJ1-1, with D tentatively TRBD1 (5 bases). V lost 3 bases to trimming and J lost 5 bases, with 14 bases between them. Germline V CDR1 and CDR2: SGHNT, YYREEE (reference sequence). This CDR3 spans 14 amino acids. In nucleotides, the CDR3 is TGTGCCAGCAGCTCTGACAGTTTTTCGACTGAAGCTTTCTTT. It encodes CASSSDSFSTEAFF.

This clone was seen a single time. The J gene is TRBJ1-6, the V gene TRBV7-2, with TRBD1 matching 7 bases. Germline lookup yields CDR1 SGHTA and CDR2 FQGNSA. The CDR3 covers 15 residues. V dropped 1 base and J dropped 9; count of bases not matched to a gene: 6. The CDR3 nucleotides read TGTGCCAGCAGCTTAGTGGGAGGGACAGTTTCACCCCTCCACTTT. It codes for CASSLVGGTVSPLHF.

V gene TRBV21-1 combines with J gene TRBJ1-1; the table's D call of TRBD1 was not tested on the DNA. TRBV21-1 is described as a pseudogene. The CDR3 is 14 residues long. The CDR3 region has the DNA TGTGCCAGCAGCAACAGGACAGGGGGCACTGAAGCTTTCTTT. Residues: CASSNRTGGTEAFF.

The chain links TRBV4-3 to TRBJ1-2, with D possibly being TRBD1 (6 bases). Trimming left V 0 bases short and J 4 bases short, with 12 bases between. There are 15 residues in the CDR3. Germline loops: CDR1 LGHNA, CDR2 YSLEER. Here the CDR3 DNA reads TGCGCCAGCAGCCAAGAGGGGGCAGGGGTCTATGGCTACACCTTC. Translation gives CASSQEGAGVYGYTF.

V is TRBV11-2 and J is TRBJ2-7; D is perhaps TRBD1 (6 bases). CDR3 length: 15 amino acids. V lost 5 bases and J 3 bases, leaving 17 bases between the germline ends. Germline assignment: CDR1 SGHAT and CDR2 FQNNGV. The CDR3 is CASSQIFSQGYEQYF. The DNA for the CDR3 is TGTGCCAGCAGCCAAATCTTCTCACAGGGCTACGAGCAGTACTTC.

This clone has more than one count but fewer than ten. The chain employs TRBV29-1 and TRBJ1-1; D not resolved. Trimming removed 7 bases from V and 1 base from J, with 13 bases in between. The CDR3 runs 13 residues. The V gene's germline CDR1 is SQVTM and CDR2 ANQGSEA. CDR3 DNA sequence: TGCAGCGCCTTGGGAACAACGAACACTGAAGCTTTCTTT. It translates to CSALGTTNTEAFF.